This T cell receptor beta chain originates from a study of shared clonotypes between healthy human individuals. Study-wide results and limits: Some clonotypes were shared by all four sorted-subset donors, while others were not shared. The non-shared ones had lower generation probabilities than the shared ones.

To note about this clone: The antigen is not known.

Data came from immunoSEQ multiplex PCR; TCRdb stores just in-frame clones and leaves some out. The repertoire holds more than 550,000 clones, with over 55% as singletons. J lost 6 bases, V lost 3 bases, and 2 bases had no gene match. The CDR3 is made up of 14 amino acids. Germline V gene sequence: CDR1 MDHEN, CDR2 SYDVKM. The receptor comes from a woman in her twenties or thirties in good health. The chain combines TRBV28 with TRBJ2-1; 10 bases align to TRBD2. Sequenced material: memory CD4+ T cells sorted from blood. Subset defined: CD45RA-negative fraction. The CDR3 sequence is CASSFPSGSNEQFF. CDR3 coding DNA: TGTGCCAGCAGTTTTCCTAGCGGGAGCAATGAGCAGTTCTTC.